This passage covers 32 T cell receptor beta chains from one sample sequenced in a study of long-term antiretroviral therapy in people with HIV. immunoSEQ v3.0 was run at survey level. The method was immunoSEQ multiplex PCR; TCRdb's version includes in-frame clones alone and lacks a portion of them. The table records about 29,000 clones, roughly 93% of them present only once. The sample here was unsorted PBMCs, taken 6.2 years after starting antiretroviral therapy. The receptor set was obtained from a man aged 40-55 years with HIV.

This chain joins TRBV2 and TRBJ2-2; D is undetermined. V lost 8 bases, J lost 7 bases, and 8 bases lay in between. This CDR3 has 11 amino acids. Looked up from germline, CDR1 is SNHLY and CDR2 is FYNNEI. Here the CDR3 reads CASETRGELFF. CDR3 DNA sequence: TGTGCCAGCGAAACTCGCGGGGAGCTGTTTTTT.

The chain uses TRBV28 and TRBJ1-2; perhaps TRBD1 as D (6 bases). There are 14 residues in the CDR3. From germline, CDR1 is MDHEN and CDR2 SYDVKM. V was trimmed by 6 bases and J by 2 bases, leaving 13 bases between them. The CDR3 loop reads CASRPSGQNYGYTF. Written as DNA, the CDR3 is TGTGCCAGCAGGCCCTCCGGACAGAACTATGGCTACACCTTC.

The chain recombines TRBV7-6 with TRBJ2-7; TRBD1 matches at 9 bases. This CDR3 comprises 16 residues. CDR1 and CDR2 (germline): SGHVS, FNYEAQ. V gave up 5 bases and J gave up 3 bases; unmatched junction bases: 11. Written as DNA, the CDR3 is TGTGCCAGCAGCCCGAGTCCCGGGACAGGGCTCTACGAGCAGTACTTC. Amino acid sequence: CASSPSPGTGLYEQYF.

The chain links TRBV29-1 to TRBJ2-1; the match to TRBD2 covers 9 bases. CDR1 and CDR2 from the germline V gene are SQVTM and ANQGSEA. This CDR3 is 15 amino acids long. J lost 7 bases, V lost 4 bases, and 11 bases had no gene match. The CDR3 DNA is TGCAGCGTTGCGGGACAGTTAGCGGGAGTAAATGAGCAGTTCTTC. It codes for CSVAGQLAGVNEQFF.

This clone was found once. This chain connects TRBV5-1 to TRBJ1-1; D gene unclear. Germline CDR1 SGHRS, CDR2 YFSETQ. The V end lost 0 bases, the J end lost 9 bases, and 12 bases lay between the germline ends. The CDR3 length is 13 residues. The DNA of the CDR3 is TGCGCCAGCAGCTTGGTACCGACGTACCAAGCTTTCTTT. This codes for CASSLVPTYQAFF.

The J gene is TRBJ1-5, the V gene TRBV7-6; a possible D gene is TRBD1 (6 bases). Per germline, CDR1 SGHVS and CDR2 FNYEAQ. Trimming took 5 bases from V and 6 from J, leaving 23 bases between them. The CDR3 sequence is 17 residues long. CDR3: CASSPSGRGKNGQPQHF. Here the CDR3 DNA reads TGTGCCAGCAGCCCGTCGGGTAGGGGGAAGAATGGTCAGCCCCAGCATTTT.

J is TRBJ2-2 and V is TRBV9, with D perhaps TRBD2 (6 bases). The V gene lost 2 bases and the J gene lost 5 bases, with 16 bases spanning the gap. From germline, CDR1 is SGDLS and CDR2 YYNGEE. This CDR3 has 16 residues. CDR3 coding DNA: TGTGCCAGCAGCGTGCAACTAGCTGAGGGTACCGGGGAGCTGTTTTTT. It is translated as CASSVQLAEGTGELFF.

The chain combines TRBV7-9 with TRBJ2-7; D ambiguous. Deletions cut 3 bases from V and 1 base from J, with 4 bases between. Germline V gives CDR1 SEHNR, CDR2 FQNEAQ (reference sequence). The CDR3 runs 12 residues. CDR3 region: CASSFSSYEQYF. For the CDR3, the DNA is TGTGCCAGCAGCTTTAGTTCCTACGAGCAGTACTTC.

The V gene is TRBV28, the J gene TRBJ2-7, with 7 bases matching TRBD1. The CDR3 contains 14 residues. Per the germline V gene, CDR1 is MDHEN and CDR2 is SYDVKM. V dropped 6 bases and J dropped 0; count of bases not matched to a gene: 5. The CDR3 nucleotides are TGTGCCAGCAGGGATAGGGGGCCCTCCTACGAGCAGTACTTC. Protein: CASRDRGPSYEQYF.

In this sample, this clone turned up once. The V and J genes are TRBV25-1 and TRBJ1-2; 9 bases map to TRBD1. This CDR3 region has 15 residues. The V segment lost 2 bases and the J segment 2 bases; nucleotides outside the gene matches: 3. Germline V CDR1 and CDR2: MGHDK, SYGVNS. In DNA form, the CDR3 reads TGTGCCAGCAGTGAACCCGGGACAGGGAACTATGGCTACACCTTC. Protein product: CASSEPGTGNYGYTF.

This clone turned up a few times. The V and J genes are TRBV27 and TRBJ1-4; the match to TRBD1 covers 8 bases. Per the germline V gene, CDR1 is MNHEY and CDR2 is SMNVEV (reference sequence). The CDR3 contains 14 residues. V lost 5 bases to trimming and J lost 12 bases; unmatched junction nucleotides: 11. The DNA of the CDR3 is TGTGCCAGCAGTCCAACGACAGGGGAGGTAGAACTGTTTTTT. This encodes CASSPTTGEVELFF.

This clone was found once. The chain employs TRBV7-6 and TRBJ2-2; no definite D call. V was trimmed by 4 bases and J by 8 bases, leaving 17 bases between them. Germline V gene data show CDR1 as SGHVS and CDR2 as FNYEAQ. The CDR3 runs to 15 residues. In nucleotides, the CDR3 is TGTGCCAGCAGCTCCACGGGTATTGGAGCGGGGGAGCTGTTTTTT. Encoded protein: CASSSTGIGAGELFF.

This clone was seen more than once but under ten times. V is TRBV19 and J is TRBJ2-2, with D uncertain. The germline V and J ends were trimmed by 4 bases and 4 bases, with 7 bases remaining between them. Germline-derived CDR1 and CDR2 are LNHDA and SQIVND (reference sequence). The CDR3 contains 13 residues. Written as DNA, the CDR3 is TGTGCCAGTAGTACCCTTGGCACCGGGGAGCTGTTTTTT. Its translation: CASSTLGTGELFF.

The V gene is TRBV9, the J gene TRBJ2-7; no reliable D call. The CDR3 covers 13 residues. CDR1 and CDR2 from the germline V gene are SGDLS and YYNGEE. The V gene lost 0 bases and the J gene lost 4 bases, with 8 bases spanning the gap. CDR3 residues: CASSVGDAYEQYF. The CDR3 coding sequence is TGTGCCAGCAGCGTAGGTGACGCGTACGAGCAGTACTTC.

The chain couples TRBV27 to TRBJ2-2; 10 nucleotides align to TRBD1. CDR1 is MNHEY and CDR2 is SMNVEV in the germline V gene (reference sequence). With V trimmed by 3 bases and J by 1 base, 5 bases remained unmatched. The CDR3 extends over 17 amino acids. CDR3 in DNA: TGTGCCAGCAGTTTCCTTGGACAGGGGGGGAACACCGGGGAGCTGTTTTTT. It yields the protein CASSFLGQGGNTGELFF.

The J gene is TRBJ1-2, the V gene TRBV27; 7 bases map to TRBD1. V dropped 7 bases and J dropped 0; count of bases not matched to a gene: 5. CDR1 MNHEY and CDR2 SMNVEV come from the germline V gene (reference sequence). The CDR3 has 14 amino acids. The CDR3 sequence: CASKTGATNYGYTF. In nucleotides, the CDR3 is TGTGCCAGCAAAACAGGGGCCACTAACTATGGCTACACCTTC.

This clone was detected only once. The chain has TRBV11-2 and TRBJ2-1; perhaps D is TRBD1 or TRBD2 (5 bases each). V gave up 5 bases and J gave up 0 bases, with 17 bases separating them. Germline CDR1 and CDR2: SGHAT and FQNNGV. This CDR3 contains 17 residues. This CDR3 reads CASSPFGTHSSYNEQFF. The CDR3 nucleotides read TGTGCCAGCAGCCCTTTCGGGACCCACAGCTCCTACAATGAGCAGTTCTTC.

The J gene is TRBJ1-1, the V gene TRBV29-1, with TRBD1 identical over 10 bases. With V trimmed by 3 bases and J by 0 bases, 7 bases remained unmatched. CDR1 is SQVTM and CDR2 is ANQGSEA in the germline V gene. CDR3 length: 16 residues. The DNA of the CDR3 is TGCAGCGTTGATATGGGACAGGGGAAACTGAACACTGAAGCTTTCTTT. This codes for CSVDMGQGKLNTEAFF.

The DNA of the CDR3 is TGTGCCAGCTCACCACCTAATGGAGATACGCAGTATTTT. Translation gives CASSPPNGDTQYF. The chain is built from TRBV18 and TRBJ2-3, with D uncertain. Germline CDR1 is KGHSH and CDR2 is LQKENI. V was clipped by 0 bases and J by 5 bases, with 6 bases between them. This CDR3 comprises 13 residues.

J is TRBJ2-1 and V is TRBV5-1; D gene uncertain. The CDR3 sequence is 13 residues long. Germline CDR1 reads SGHRS; CDR2 reads YFSETQ. V was pared by 0 bases and J by 2 bases, with 3 bases between. The CDR3 is CASSLDTYNEQFF. The CDR3, as DNA: TGCGCCAGCAGCTTGGATACCTACAATGAGCAGTTCTTC.

This sequence joins TRBV11-3 and TRBJ2-1; 11 bases line up with TRBD2. The germline CDR1 and CDR2 sequences are SGHNT and YENEEA. The V segment lost 1 base and the J segment 2 bases; nucleotides outside the gene matches: 10. The CDR3 is made up of 19 amino acids. The CDR3 DNA reads TGTGCCAGCAGCTTAGGGACAGTTCCGGGACTAGCGGCCTACAATGAGCAGTTCTTC. Protein sequence: CASSLGTVPGLAAYNEQFF.

The V call is TRBV5-1, the J call TRBJ2-1, with D hard to call. This CDR3 region has 12 residues. The V end lost 4 bases, the J end lost 8 bases, and 10 bases lay between the germline ends. CDR1 is SGHRS and CDR2 is YFSETQ in the germline V gene. This chain's CDR3 is CASSVRSDEQFF. CDR3 DNA: TGCGCCAGCAGCGTCAGGTCGGATGAGCAGTTCTTC.

The chain couples TRBV6-1 to TRBJ1-5; D is possibly TRBD1 (6 bases). Deletions cut 6 bases from V and 3 bases from J, with 9 bases between. Germline CDR1 reads MNHNS; CDR2 reads SASEGT. The length of the CDR3 is 13 residues. CDR3 sequence reads: CASSRGFNQPQHF. In DNA form, the CDR3 reads TGTGCCAGCAGCAGGGGCTTCAATCAGCCCCAGCATTTT.

This clone was observed once. This chain links TRBV7-2 with TRBJ1-1; possibly TRBD1 for D (6 bases). V was cut by 1 base and J by 1 base, with 16 bases left in between. Germline V gene data show CDR1 as SGHTA and CDR2 as FQGNSA. The CDR3 covers 17 residues. In nucleotides, the CDR3 is TGTGCCAGCAGCTTAGTATCGTGGACAGTAGGGAACACTGAAGCTTTCTTT. This encodes CASSLVSWTVGNTEAFF.

The chain couples TRBV10-3 to TRBJ2-7; 10 bases agree with TRBD1. This CDR3 spans 17 amino acids. V was clipped by 2 bases and J by 4 bases; unmatched bases: 11. The germline CDR1 and CDR2 sequences are ENHRY and SYGVKD. The CDR3 coding sequence is TGTGCCATCAGTGAGACGGTTGGGACAGGGGTGGCGTACGAGCAGTACTTC. It codes for CAISETVGTGVAYEQYF.

The chain combines TRBV7-9 with TRBJ2-7, with D possibly TRBD2 on 5 matching bases. The V end lost 8 bases, the J end lost 0 bases, and 17 bases lay between the germline ends. The CDR3 is 15 amino acids. Germline loops: CDR1 SEHNR, CDR2 FQNEAQ (reference sequence). In nucleotides, the CDR3 is TGTGCCAGCGGGCCCACGGGAACTAGCTCCTACGAGCAGTACTTC. Translated: CASGPTGTSSYEQYF.

The CDR3 loop reads CASTQPHRVQETQYF. CDR3 bases: TGTGCCAGCACCCAACCCCACAGGGTCCAAGAGACCCAGTACTTC. The chain is built from TRBV28 and TRBJ2-5; D perhaps matches TRBD1 (6 bases). The CDR3 sequence is 15 residues long. Germline V gives CDR1 MDHEN, CDR2 SYDVKM. Deletions cut 7 bases from V and 1 base from J, with 16 bases between.

This rearrangement joins TRBV9 to TRBJ2-2; D unresolved. Per germline, CDR1 SGDLS and CDR2 YYNGEE. Trimming took 0 bases from V and 0 from J, leaving 9 bases between them. There are 16 residues in the CDR3. The DNA for the CDR3 is TGTGCCAGCAGCGTAGGGGCAGACCCGAACACCGGGGAGCTGTTTTTT. It specifies CASSVGADPNTGELFF.

The V gene is TRBV28, the J gene TRBJ2-7; D is unclear. The CDR3 extends over 13 amino acids. Germline CDR1 and CDR2: MDHEN and SYDVKM. V lost 1 base and J 6 bases, leaving 10 bases between the germline ends. CDR3 in DNA: TGTGCCAGCAGTTTATTCCTTTCTCTCGAGCAGTACTTC. Translation gives CASSLFLSLEQYF.

This chain uses TRBV19 with TRBJ2-5, with 7 bases fitting TRBD1. CDR1 and CDR2 (germline): LNHDA, SQIVND (reference sequence). This CDR3 spans 16 amino acids. V was pared by 3 bases and J by 10 bases, with 17 bases of the junction left unmatched. CDR3 nucleotides: TGTGCCAGTAGTATTCGGACCGGACAGGCCATAGGGGGCCAGTACTTC. Translation: CASSIRTGQAIGGQYF. The full variable domain, in which reference TRBV19 and TRBJ2-5 provide the parts outside the CDR3, is DGGITQSPKYLFRKEGQNVTLSCEQNLNHDAMYWYRQDPGQGLRLIYYSQIVNDFQKGDIAEGYSVSREKKESFPLTVTSAQKNPTAFYLCASSIRTGQAIGGQYFGPGTRLLVL.

This chain uses TRBV13 with TRBJ1-2; D is unresolved. The CDR3 contains 14 residues. Per the germline V gene, CDR1 is PRHDT and CDR2 is FYEKMQ (reference sequence). Between the trimmed V and J ends, which lost 5 bases and 9 bases, there was a span of 19 bases. The CDR3 DNA is TGTGCCAGCAGCCTCGGGTCCCCTTGGACGAGCTACACCTTC. Protein: CASSLGSPWTSYTF.

The rearrangement joins TRBV6-1 to TRBJ2-7; D possibly matches TRBD1 or TRBD2 (7 bases each). Per germline, CDR1 MNHNS and CDR2 SASEGT. The germline V and J ends were trimmed by 7 bases and 5 bases, with 15 bases remaining between them. This CDR3 has 13 amino acids. In DNA form, the CDR3 reads TGTGCCAGCAATAACAGGGGAGGGAACGAGCAGTACTTC. Amino acids: CASNNRGGNEQYF.